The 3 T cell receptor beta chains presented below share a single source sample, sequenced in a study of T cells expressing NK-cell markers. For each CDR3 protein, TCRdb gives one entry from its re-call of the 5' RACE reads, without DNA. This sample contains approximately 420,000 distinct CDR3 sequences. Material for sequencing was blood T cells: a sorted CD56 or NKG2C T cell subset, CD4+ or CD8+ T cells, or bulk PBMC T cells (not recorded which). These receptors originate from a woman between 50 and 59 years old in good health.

This CDR3 reads CASSLGRVTSGINEQFF. This rearrangement joins TRBV13 to TRBJ2-1; TCRdb's D call of TRBD2 is untestable without DNA. Germline V CDR1 and CDR2: PRHDT, FYEKMQ (reference sequence). The CDR3 contains 17 residues. The complete variable domain, with remaining parts taken from reference TRBV13 and TRBJ2-1, reads AAGVIQSPRHLIKEKRETATLKCYPIPRHDTVYWYQQGPGQDPQFLISFYEKMQSDKGSIPDRFSAQQFSDYHSELNMSSLELGDSALYFCASSLGRVTSGINEQFFGPGTRLTVL.

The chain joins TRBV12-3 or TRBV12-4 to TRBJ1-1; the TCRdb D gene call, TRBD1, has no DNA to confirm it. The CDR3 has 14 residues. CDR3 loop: CASSFSQGNTEAFF.

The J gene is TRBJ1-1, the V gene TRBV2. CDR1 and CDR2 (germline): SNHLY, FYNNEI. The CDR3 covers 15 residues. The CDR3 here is CASSEGIGEGTEAFF.